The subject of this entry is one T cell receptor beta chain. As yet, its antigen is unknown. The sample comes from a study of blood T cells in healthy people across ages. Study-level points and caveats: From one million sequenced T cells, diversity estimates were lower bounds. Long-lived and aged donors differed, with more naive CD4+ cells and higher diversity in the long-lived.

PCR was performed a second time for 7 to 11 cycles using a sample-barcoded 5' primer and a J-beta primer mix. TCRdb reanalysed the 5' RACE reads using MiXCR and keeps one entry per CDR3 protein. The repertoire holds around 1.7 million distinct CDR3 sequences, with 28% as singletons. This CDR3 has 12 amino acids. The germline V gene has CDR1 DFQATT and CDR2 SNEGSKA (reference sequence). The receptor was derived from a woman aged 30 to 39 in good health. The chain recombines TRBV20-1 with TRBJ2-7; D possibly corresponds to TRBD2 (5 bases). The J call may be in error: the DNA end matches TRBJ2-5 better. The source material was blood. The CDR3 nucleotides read TGCAGTGCTAGTGCCGGGGAGGAGACCCAGTACTTC. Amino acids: CSASAGEETQYF.